The clone carrying this T cell receptor (beta chain) was detected only a few times. Antigen unknown. The record originates from a study of liver allograft versus peripheral blood T cells. The wider study: Graft-liver T cell receptor repertoires were compared against recipient peripheral blood repertoires. General observations from the study: Peripheral blood repertoires reportedly differed from the T cell receptor repertoires found inside liver allografts.

MiXCR was run by TCRdb on the reads, yielding one entry per CDR3 protein. The table records some 15,000 distinct CDR3 sequences, 28% of them present only once. The clonotype comes from a human patient who had a liver transplant. The graft donor may account for some of the T cells.

The CDR3 spells CASSPRTGQPGNTEAFF. CDR3 sequence (DNA): TGTGCCAGCAGCCCAAGGACAGGGCAGCCTGGAAACACTGAAGCTTTCTTT. This rearrangement joins TRBV7-9 to TRBJ1-1; 8 positions match TRBD1. This CDR3 has 17 residues. The V segment lost 5 bases and the J segment 2 bases; nucleotides outside the gene matches: 13. From germline, CDR1 is SEHNR and CDR2 FQNEAQ (reference sequence). Combining the CDR3 with reference TRBV7-9 and TRBJ1-1 gives the whole variable domain DTGVSQNPRHKITKRGQNVTFRCDPISEHNRLYWYRQTLGQGPEFLTYFQNEAQLEKSRLLSDRFSAERPKGSFSTLEIQRTEQGDSAMYLCASSPRTGQPGNTEAFFGQGTRLTVV.